This T cell receptor beta chain emerged from a study of T cell responses to AZD1222 COVID-19 vaccine. The J segment lost 9 bases and the V segment lost 0 bases, leaving 9 bases of the junction unmatched. This CDR3 comprises 16 residues. Germline CDR1 is ENHRY and CDR2 is SYGVKD. Libraries were prepared by immunoSEQ multiplex PCR; TCRdb keeps only in-frame clonotypes and omits some of them. The data show some 150,000 clones, 70% to 90% seen once. This clone showed up just a few times. Its antigen remains unknown. General observations from the study: Most donors were white British, females outnumbered males, and clonal diversity was possibly underestimated. Unmutated regions of variants are reportedly targeted by nearly half of spike-specific TCRs. A rise in Spike-specific TCR breadth and depth followed two AZD1222 doses. Only 6 or 7 individuals given AZD1222 were seropositive at baseline.

The specimen comprised peripheral blood, sampled on day 0 of AZD1222 vaccination. The chain has TRBV10-3 and TRBJ2-1; 9 nucleotides align to TRBD2. The receptor comes from an adult in good health. The CDR3 bases are TGTGCCATCAGTGAGTCGAGCTCTAGCGGGATTCTTGAGCAGTTCTTC. This translates into CAISESSSSGILEQFF.